The 16 T cell receptor beta chains reported below all come from one sample, sequenced in a study of siplizumab effects on memory and regulatory T cells. The data were produced by immunoSEQ multiplex PCR, yet TCRdb's version contains in-frame clones alone and is incomplete. The data contain roughly 100,000 clones, 93% of them singletons. Sequencing input: Tregs sorted from blood. The receptors shown here come from a human donor in good health.

This chain uses TRBV30 with TRBJ1-2; TRBD1 is a possible D gene (5 bases). The CDR3 has 13 amino acids. Trimming took off 1 base at V and 6 bases at J, with 12 bases between the two ends. From germline, CDR1 is GTSNPN and CDR2 SVGIG (reference sequence). CDR3 region: CAWSGGRVHGYTF. The CDR3 DNA reads TGTGCCTGGAGTGGAGGCAGGGTCCATGGCTACACCTTC.

This clone has only one observation. This sequence joins TRBV27 and TRBJ2-7; the D gene is possibly TRBD1 (5 bases). Trimming shortened V by 6 bases and J by 2 bases, and 17 bases separated the two germline ends. Looked up from germline, CDR1 is MNHEY and CDR2 is SMNVEV (reference sequence). The CDR3 contains 15 residues. The CDR3, as DNA: TGTGCCAGCAGGTCTCAGGGTTCAACGGCCTACGAGCAGTACTTC. Its translation is CASRSQGSTAYEQYF.

V is TRBV18 and J is TRBJ2-1; D gene ambiguous. Trimming took off 3 bases at V and 6 bases at J, with 3 bases between the two ends. CDR1 and CDR2 from the germline V gene are KGHSH and LQKENI. This CDR3 contains 11 residues. The CDR3, as DNA: TGTGCCAGCTCACCGAGCAATGAGCAGTTCTTC. Amino acids: CASSPSNEQFF.

The chain uses TRBV10-1 and TRBJ2-5, with D possibly being TRBD2 (7 bases). V lost 2 bases and J 4 bases, leaving 20 bases between the germline ends. CDR1 is WNHNN, CDR2 SYGVQD, per germline (reference sequence). The length of the CDR3 is 17 residues. The CDR3 is CASSERGEGHKGETQYF. The CDR3 nucleotides are TGCGCCAGCAGTGAGAGGGGGGAGGGACACAAGGGAGAGACCCAGTACTTC.

This clone was found once. The DNA of the CDR3 is TGTGCCAGTAGTCACGGACTAGCGGGGGGGCATGAGCAGTTCTTC. Translation gives CASSHGLAGGHEQFF. The chain uses TRBV19 and TRBJ2-1, with TRBD2 identical over 15 bases. The CDR3 is 15 residues long. Unmatched junction bases numbered 4, after V lost 5 bases and J lost 8 bases. The germline V gene encodes CDR1 LNHDA and CDR2 SQIVND (reference sequence). Together with reference TRBV19 and TRBJ2-1, the CDR3 gives the full variable domain: DGGITQSPKYLFRKEGQNVTLSCEQNLNHDAMYWYRQDPGQGLRLIYYSQIVNDFQKGDIAEGYSVSREKKESFPLTVTSAQKNPTAFYLCASSHGLAGGHEQFFGPGTRLTVL.

CDR3 DNA sequence: TGCAGCGCCAACAGGGGAGTAAACACTGAAGCTTTCTTT. Protein product: CSANRGVNTEAFF. The V and J genes are TRBV29-1 and TRBJ1-1; TRBD1 matches at 7 bases. The V gene's germline CDR1 is SQVTM and CDR2 ANQGSEA. Trimming at V came to 7 bases and at J to 2 bases, leaving 7 bases not matched to a gene. The CDR3 runs to 13 residues.

This sequence joins TRBV7-9 and TRBJ2-2, with D perhaps TRBD1 (6 bases). Germline V lookup: CDR1 SEHNR, CDR2 FQNEAQ (reference sequence). V lost 5 bases, J lost 5 bases, and 12 bases lay in between. The CDR3 consists of 14 residues. In DNA, the CDR3 is TGTGCCAGCAGCCATATTCAGGGGACCGGGGAGCTGTTTTTT. Its protein is CASSHIQGTGELFF.

This clone was counted between two and nine times. V usage is TRBV14 and J usage is TRBJ1-1; maybe TRBD1 (5 bases). This CDR3 is 14 amino acids long. The V gene's germline CDR1 is SGHDN and CDR2 FVKESK. Trimming shortened V by 0 bases and J by 4 bases, and 9 bases separated the two germline ends. CDR3 DNA: TGTGCCAGCAGCCAAGAGTCCAGGGTCACTGAAGCTTTCTTT. Its protein product is CASSQESRVTEAFF.

The chain joins TRBV2 to TRBJ2-5; 9 nucleotides match TRBD1. The CDR3 loop spans 12 amino acids. From germline, CDR1 is SNHLY and CDR2 FYNNEI. J gave up 7 bases and V 6 bases, and 3 bases lay outside the gene matches. In DNA, the CDR3 is TGTGCCAGCAGGGGACAGGGAGGGACCCAGTACTTC. Translating gives CASRGQGGTQYF. Full variable domain (rest looked up from reference TRBV2 and TRBJ2-5): EPEVTQTPSHQVTQMGQEVILRCVPISNHLYFYWYRQILGQKVEFLVSFYNNEISEKSEIFDDQFSVERPDGSNFTLKIRSTKLEDSAMYFCASRGQGGTQYFGPGTRLLVL.

In DNA, the CDR3 is TGTGCCAGCAGCTTAAGAACAGGGGACACCGGGGAGCTGTTTTTT. Protein sequence: CASSLRTGDTGELFF. The chain has TRBV7-9 and TRBJ2-2; TRBD1 matches at 7 bases. Germline V gives CDR1 SEHNR, CDR2 FQNEAQ (reference sequence). CDR3 size: 15 residues. Unmatched junction bases numbered 3, after V lost 2 bases and J lost 3 bases.

The chain couples TRBV15 to TRBJ2-3, with D hard to call. V lost 3 bases, J lost 5 bases, and 12 bases lay in between. The germline gives CDR1 LNHNV, CDR2 YYDKDF (reference sequence). The CDR3 is made up of 14 amino acids. CDR3 nucleotides: TGTGCCACCAGCAGTCGCCTATACCGAGATACGCAGTATTTT. Protein product: CATSSRLYRDTQYF. Complete variable domain (other parts from reference TRBV15 and TRBJ2-3): DAMVIQNPRYQVTQFGKPVTLSCSQTLNHNVMYWYQQKSSQAPKLLFHYYDKDFNNEADTPDNFQSRRPNTSFCFLDIRSPGLGDTAMYLCATSSRLYRDTQYFGPGTRLTVL.

J is TRBJ1-1 and V is TRBV6-5; D not certain. The CDR3 consists of 14 residues. V lost 6 bases and J 0 bases, leaving 11 bases between the germline ends. Germline lookup yields CDR1 MNHEY and CDR2 SVGAGI. CDR3 sequence: CASSERFMNTEAFF. CDR3 nucleotides: TGTGCCAGCAGCGAAAGATTCATGAACACTGAAGCTTTCTTT.

This chain connects TRBV11-3 to TRBJ2-1; unclear D gene. Germline V lookup: CDR1 SGHNT, CDR2 YENEEA. The germline V and J ends were trimmed by 6 bases and 3 bases, with 15 bases remaining between them. The CDR3 extends over 15 amino acids. CDR3 region: CASRKNTIFYNEQFF. Written as DNA, the CDR3 is TGTGCCAGCAGGAAAAACACGATTTTCTACAATGAGCAGTTCTTC.

CDR3 sequence (DNA): TGTGCCAGCTCACCACTAAACACCTTTGCCTACGAGCAGTACTTC. Its translation: CASSPLNTFAYEQYF. This chain links TRBV18 with TRBJ2-7; the D is unclear. The V end was cut by 1 base, the J end by 2 bases, with 12 bases between. The CDR3 covers 15 residues. Germline CDR1 KGHSH, CDR2 LQKENI.

The chain carries TRBV10-2 and TRBJ2-7; D unclear. The germline V gene has CDR1 WSHSY and CDR2 SAAADI. The CDR3 has 14 amino acids. Trimming took 0 bases from V and 0 from J, leaving 6 bases between them. The CDR3 is CASSESGDSYEQYF. For the CDR3, the DNA is TGCGCCAGCAGTGAGTCCGGCGACTCCTACGAGCAGTACTTC.

This chain's CDR3 is CASSSTTDTQYF. The CDR3 DNA is TGTGCCAGTAGTTCCACCACAGATACGCAGTATTTT. This chain uses TRBV19 with TRBJ2-3; the D is unclear. Trimming cost V 5 bases and J 2 bases, with 5 bases left between them. The CDR3 contains 12 residues. Germline CDR1 LNHDA, CDR2 SQIVND (reference sequence).